This entry features one TCR beta chain sequence. The antigen is unknown. The germline gives CDR1 MGHRA, CDR2 YSYEKL. Germline trimming cut 2 bases from V and 5 bases from J; bases unmatched to any gene: 11. There are 16 residues in the CDR3. It was with 60 Vbeta and 13 Jbeta primers that the PCR ran. Clones were read by immunoSEQ multiplex PCR, and TCRdb kept only the in-frame ones, dropping some. This sample yields about 120,000 clones, of which roughly a tenth are seen a single time; around 5% belongs to the top ten. This record comes from a study of cytomegalovirus exposure and HLA in healthy donors. Study results and limitations: Investigators reported about 160 TCR beta chains as tied to cytomegalovirus. Confirmation was obtained in vitro that a few CMV-associated chains are specific for CMV antigens.

The specimen was PBMCs. The V and J genes are TRBV4-1 and TRBJ1-1; 7 positions agree with TRBD1. This receptor was identified in a woman younger than 30 in good health and CMV-seropositive. The CDR3 DNA follows: TGCGCCAGCAGCCAAACTTTGTCGACAGGGAGAACTGAAGCTTTCTTT. Translating it yields CASSQTLSTGRTEAFF.